The rows below give T cell receptor beta chains drawn from one sample of a study of Ad26.COV2.S vaccination and SARS-CoV-2 variants. The data were produced by immunoSEQ multiplex PCR, yet TCRdb's version contains in-frame clones alone and is incomplete. The sample shows about 350,000 clones, about 90% of them seen only once. Sequencing was performed on peripheral blood, taken after recovery from COVID-19. All receptors come from a human donor who had recovered from COVID-19. The CDR3 runs from the conserved cysteine through the conserved F or W. The D gene is left open where the match is weak. Clone sizes are given selectively: once, few, many, or a class where the clone is expanded.

D: .
size: .
V: TRBV6-5
J: TRBJ2-7
DNA: TGTGCCAGCAGATTTAGGTACGAGCAGTACTTC
CDR3: CASRFRYEQYF

D: TRBD1
size: .
V: TRBV6-5
J: TRBJ1-1
DNA: TGTGCCAGCAGTTACTCTCTTGGACAGGGAGGCACTGAAGCTTTCTTT
CDR3: CASSYSLGQGGTEAFF

D: .
size: .
V: TRBV7-9
J: TRBJ1-4
DNA: TGTGCCAGCAGCTTAGGGGCTACAACTAATGAAAAACTGTTTTTT
CDR3: CASSLGATTNEKLFF

D: .
size: .
V: TRBV6-6
J: TRBJ1-5
DNA: TGTGCCAGCAGCCCCGATTACGGGGGCAATCAGCCCCAGCATTTT
CDR3: CASSPDYGGNQPQHF

D: TRBD1
size: once
V: TRBV5-1
J: TRBJ1-2
DNA: TGCGCCAGCAGCCCTTGGACAGGGATCGACTATGGCTACACCTTC
CDR3: CASSPWTGIDYGYTF

D: TRBD2
size: .
V: TRBV10-2
J: TRBJ2-3
DNA: TGCGCCAGCAGTGAGTCAGCGGGAATCAGCACAGATACGCAGTATTTT
CDR3: CASSESAGISTDTQYF

D: .
size: .
V: TRBV4-1
J: TRBJ1-2
DNA: TGCGCCAGCAGCCAAGGATCCCTTACTAACTATGGCTACACCTTC
CDR3: CASSQGSLTNYGYTF

D: .
size: .
V: TRBV29-1
J: TRBJ2-6
DNA: TGCAGCGTTGCAGTACAGGATACTGGGGCCAACGTCCTGACTTTC
CDR3: CSVAVQDTGANVLTF

D: TRBD2
size: .
V: TRBV18
J: TRBJ2-5
DNA: TGTGCCAGCTCACCCGTACTAGCGGTACAAGAGACCCAGTACTTC
CDR3: CASSPVLAVQETQYF

D: TRBD1
size: .
V: TRBV10-2
J: TRBJ2-7
DNA: TGCGCCAGCAGTGAAAAGGGGGCTGGCTACGAGCAGTACTTC
CDR3: CASSEKGAGYEQYF

D: .
size: .
V: TRBV7-9
J: TRBJ1-2
DNA: TGTGCCAGCACCCGAACGGAGACCCCTAACTATGGCTACACCTTC
CDR3: CASTRTETPNYGYTF

D: TRBD2
size: .
V: TRBV27
J: TRBJ2-3
DNA: TGTGCCAGCAGTTGGACTAGCGGGGGGGTGACAGATACGCAGTATTTT
CDR3: CASSWTSGGVTDTQYF

D: TRBD1
size: .
V: TRBV4-1
J: TRBJ1-1
DNA: TGCGCCAGCAGCCTTCAGGGGGCGGAGGCTTTCTTT
CDR3: CASSLQGAEAFF

D: TRBD2
size: once
V: TRBV4-3
J: TRBJ2-7
DNA: TGCGCCAGCAGCCAAGGAACGGGGACTAGCGGCTACGAGCAGTACTTC
CDR3: CASSQGTGTSGYEQYF

D: TRBD1
size: once
V: TRBV5-6
J: TRBJ1-6
DNA: TGTGCCAGCAGCCCGGACGCCGGGACAGGGAATTCACCCCTCCACTTT
CDR3: CASSPDAGTGNSPLHF

D: .
size: .
V: TRBV5-4
J: TRBJ1-1
DNA: TGTGCCAGCAGCCCCCGGACAGCGACTGAAGCTTTCTTT
CDR3: CASSPRTATEAFF

D: .
size: .
V: TRBV3-1/TRBV3-2
J: TRBJ1-4
DNA: TGTGCCAGCAGCCAAGAGGGCCAGGGCCATAATGAAAAACTGTTTTTT
CDR3: CASSQEGQGHNEKLFF

D: TRBD1
size: .
V: TRBV19
J: TRBJ2-7
DNA: TGTGCCAGTAGTATAGATCGGCAGGGGGCTTACGAGCAGTACTTC
CDR3: CASSIDRQGAYEQYF

D: .
size: .
V: TRBV10-2
J: TRBJ1-5
DNA: TGCGCCAGCAGTGAAAGGGTGGGGTTTGCTCAGCCCCAGCATTTT
CDR3: CASSERVGFAQPQHF

D: .
size: .
V: TRBV3-1/TRBV3-2
J: TRBJ2-7
DNA: TGTGCCAGCAGCCACTCAGCATACGAGCAGTACTTC
CDR3: CASSHSAYEQYF

D: .
size: .
V: TRBV13
J: TRBJ2-7
DNA: TGTGCCAGCAGTCCCACAGGGTCCCACGAGCAGTACTTC
CDR3: CASSPTGSHEQYF

D: .
size: .
V: TRBV27
J: TRBJ2-2
DNA: TGTGCCAGCAGAAACACCGGGGAGCTGTTTTTT
CDR3: CASRNTGELFF